Listed below are T cell receptor beta chains from one sample, sequenced in a study of T cells in Graves' hyperthyroidism and ophthalmopathy. TCRdb called the multiplex PCR reads again in MiXCR, with one record for every CDR3 protein. There are some 400,000 distinct CDR3 sequences in the sample; roughly 14% occur only once, and more than 20% lies in the top ten. Sequencing was carried out using blood. The origin of the receptors is a man aged 25 to 40 with Graves' hyperthyroidism that later progressed to Graves' ophthalmopathy. Both conserved end residues are part of each CDR3. Each record gives: clone size, V gene, D gene, J gene, CDR3 protein, CDR3 DNA. The D gene is left open where the match is weak. Clone size is given for some rows only: seen once, a few or many times, or a class if the clone is expanded.

size: few; V: TRBV9; D: TRBD2; J: TRBJ2-2; CDR3: CASSPTGTSDPGELFF; DNA: TGTGCCAGCAGCCCCACCGGGACTAGCGACCCCGGGGAGCTGTTTTTT
size: many; V: TRBV28; D: .; J: TRBJ2-1; CDR3: CASNPGRGPIIPFF; DNA: TGTGCCAGCAACCCGGGGCGGGGGCCGATTATTCCGTTCTTC
size: few; V: TRBV30; D: TRBD2; J: TRBJ2-1; CDR3: CAWGDPREGNEQFF; DNA: TGTGCCTGGGGGGACCCCCGGGAGGGGAATGAGCAGTTCTTC
size: few; V: TRBV3-1; D: .; J: TRBJ1-1; CDR3: CASSQDLGNTEAFF; DNA: TGTGCCAGCAGCCAAGATCTGGGGAACACTGAAGCTTTCTTT
size: many; V: TRBV12-5; D: .; J: TRBJ1-2; CDR3: CASGSAPMTDGYTF; DNA: TGTGCTAGTGGTTCGGCCCCTATGACTGACGGCTACACCTTC
size: many; V: TRBV2; D: TRBD2; J: TRBJ2-3; CDR3: CASSDGLAGSTDTQYF; DNA: TGTGCCAGCAGTGATGGACTAGCGGGGAGCACAGATACGCAGTATTTT
size: .; V: TRBV14; D: .; J: TRBJ1-1; CDR3: CASSQVLGGANTEAFF; DNA: TGTGCCAGCAGCCAAGTCCTCGGGGGGGCGAACACTGAAGCTTTCTTT
size: few; V: TRBV25-1; D: .; J: TRBJ1-4; CDR3: CASSEYSSREKLFF; DNA: TGTGCCAGCAGTGAATATTCATCCAGGGAAAAACTGTTTTTT
size: few; V: TRBV6-1; D: .; J: TRBJ2-1; CDR3: CASKEAQGFNEQFF; DNA: TGTGCCAGCAAAGAGGCACAGGGTTTCAATGAGCAGTTCTTC
size: few; V: TRBV27; D: TRBD2; J: TRBJ2-1; CDR3: CASSSSGGPYNEQFF; DNA: TGTGCCAGCAGTTCCAGCGGGGGCCCTTACAATGAGCAGTTCTTC
size: .; V: TRBV7-9; D: .; J: TRBJ2-2; CDR3: CASSLAVSGETGELCF; DNA: TGTGCCAGCAGCTTAGCTGTGTCAGGGGAGACCGGGGAGCTGTGTTTT
size: .; V: TRBV7-9; D: TRBD1; J: TRBJ2-5; CDR3: CASSLASGGGVETQYF; DNA: TGTGCCAGCAGCTTAGCATCAGGGGGCGGTGTAGAGACCCAGTACTTC
size: few; V: TRBV9; D: .; J: TRBJ2-5; CDR3: CASSNQAGPQETQYF; DNA: TGTGCCAGCAGCAACCAGGCAGGGCCTCAAGAGACCCAGTACTTC
size: many; V: TRBV6-2/TRBV6-3; D: .; J: TRBJ1-5; CDR3: CASSYGGSNQPQHF; DNA: TGTGCCAGCAGTTACGGCGGTAGCAATCAGCCCCAGCATTTT
size: many; V: TRBV24-1; D: TRBD1; J: TRBJ1-5; CDR3: CATSDFGRGENQPQHF; DNA: TGTGCCACCAGTGATTTTGGCAGGGGGGAGAATCAGCCCCAGCATTTT
size: many; V: TRBV12-3/TRBV12-4; D: .; J: TRBJ2-5; CDR3: CASSLSPTQETQYF; DNA: TGTGCCAGCAGTTTATCGCCTACTCAAGAGACCCAGTACTTC
size: many; V: TRBV20-1; D: .; J: TRBJ2-7; CDR3: CSAIHRDGTYEQYF; DNA: TGCAGTGCTATTCATCGGGACGGGACCTACGAGCAGTACTTC
size: few; V: TRBV12-3/TRBV12-4; D: TRBD1; J: TRBJ1-3; CDR3: CASRRTGLTGNTIYF; DNA: TGTGCCAGCAGAAGGACAGGGCTAACTGGAAACACCATATATTTT
size: many; V: TRBV29-1; D: TRBD2; J: TRBJ2-5; CDR3: CSVAGGTSGGGVGETQYF; DNA: TGCAGCGTTGCAGGGGGGACTAGCGGAGGAGGGGTAGGGGAGACCCAGTACTTC
size: .; V: TRBV5-1; D: TRBD1; J: TRBJ2-3; CDR3: CASSPTGLTDTQYF; DNA: TGCGCCAGCAGCCCGACAGGGCTCACAGATACGCAGTATTTT
size: many; V: TRBV6-2/TRBV6-3; D: .; J: TRBJ2-1; CDR3: CASSPRDRGKGEQFF; DNA: TGTGCCAGCAGTCCCCGGGACCGCGGGAAGGGTGAGCAGTTCTTC
size: many; V: TRBV20-1; D: .; J: TRBJ1-1; CDR3: CSARSVVGTEAFF; DNA: TGCAGTGCTAGATCCGTGGTTGGGACTGAAGCTTTCTTT
size: .; V: TRBV5-8; D: .; J: TRBJ2-1; CDR3: CASSQLGRDVDEQFF; DNA: TGTGCCAGCAGTCAACTGGGGAGAGATGTGGATGAGCAGTTCTTC
size: many; V: TRBV6-1; D: TRBD1; J: TRBJ1-5; CDR3: CASSRDSSVQPQHF; DNA: TGTGCCAGCAGCCGGGACAGTTCAGTTCAGCCCCAGCATTTT
size: many; V: TRBV28; D: TRBD1; J: TRBJ1-5; CDR3: CASSLGQGAGNQPQHF; DNA: TGTGCCAGCAGTTTAGGACAGGGGGCCGGCAATCAGCCCCAGCATTTT
size: .; V: TRBV19; D: TRBD2; J: TRBJ2-3; CDR3: CASSPRSSGLAGGLTADTQYF; DNA: TGTGCCAGTAGTCCCCGGTCTTCCGGACTAGCGGGGGGGCTAACGGCAGATACGCAGTATTTT
size: many; V: TRBV6-2/TRBV6-3; D: .; J: TRBJ1-2; CDR3: CASSRDPANYGYTF; DNA: TGTGCCAGCAGTCGGGACCCCGCTAACTATGGCTACACCTTC
size: many; V: TRBV7-9; D: .; J: TRBJ2-5; CDR3: CASSLNLGSQETQYF; DNA: TGTGCCAGCAGCTTAAATTTGGGCAGCCAAGAGACCCAGTACTTC